This TCR beta chain emerged from a study of sequential checkpoint blockade in melanoma. Study context: Arm A got nivolumab then ipilimumab; arm B the reverse, 1:1. Both treatment sequences were followed by maintenance nivolumab.

Treatment here: randomized to nivolumab then ipilimumab (arm A) or the reverse (arm B). PBMC sorting kept live CD3+CD8+ cells without CD19 or CD56. Sequenced by immunoSEQ multiplex PCR; TCRdb stores in-frame clones only, minus some. Found here are about 20,000 clones, approximately 80% of them singletons; the top ten hold around 50%. This TCR was sampled from a human donor with melanoma. Sequences were derived from CD8+ T cells sorted from blood (inferred from file names), sampled from a patient given nivolumab and ipilimumab in sequence.

The CDR3, as DNA: TGCGCCAGCAGCCGATCTCCGGACTCCCAAAACCCGCCCCAGCATTTT. It specifies CASSRSPDSQNPPQHF. The genes are TRBV4-1 and TRBJ1-5; no clear D gene. The CDR3 length is 16 residues. Germline V CDR1 and CDR2: MGHRA, YSYEKL. Deletions cut 4 bases from V and 9 bases from J, with 22 bases between.